This is a list of T cell receptor beta chains from one sample in a study of PD-L1 blockade in urothelial cancer. Repertoires were generated with immunoSEQ multiplex PCR, while TCRdb's copy carries only in-frame clones and drops some. This sample has tens of thousands of clones; about 89% occur once, and the top ten carry about 7.3%. The sample here was PBMCs, taken around atezolizumab (anti-PD-L1) treatment. The source is a man between 65 and 80 years old with urothelial cancer. CDR3s include the opening cysteine and the closing phenylalanine or tryptophan. Each record gives: V gene, D gene, J gene, clone size, CDR3 DNA, CDR3 protein. D genes are given only for firm matches. Clone size is not always given. Where it is, it says once, few, many or a class for expanded clones.

V gene: TRBV11-3
D gene: TRBD2
J gene: TRBJ2-1
clone size: NA
CDR3 DNA: TGTGCCAGCAGCCGCGGTTTGAGCGGGAGGCCCCTCAATGAGCAGTTCTTC
CDR3 protein: CASSRGLSGRPLNEQFF

V gene: TRBV7-2
D gene: NA
J gene: TRBJ2-1
clone size: NA
CDR3 DNA: TGTGCCAGCAGCTTAGTTGCTAGAACCGACAATGAGCAGTTCTTC
CDR3 protein: CASSLVARTDNEQFF

V gene: TRBV15
D gene: TRBD1
J gene: TRBJ2-3
clone size: NA
CDR3 DNA: TGTGCCACCAGCAGAGCGGGACAGCTAATGCTAGATACGCAGTATTTT
CDR3 protein: CATSRAGQLMLDTQYF

V gene: TRBV15
D gene: TRBD2
J gene: TRBJ2-7
clone size: NA
CDR3 DNA: TGTGCCACCAGCAGAGATACTAGCGGGAGCTACGAGCAGTACTTC
CDR3 protein: CATSRDTSGSYEQYF

V gene: TRBV19
D gene: NA
J gene: TRBJ1-1
clone size: few
CDR3 DNA: TGTGCCAGTAGTGGGTTCAGACAGTTGAACACTGAAGCTTTCTTT
CDR3 protein: CASSGFRQLNTEAFF

V gene: TRBV30
D gene: NA
J gene: TRBJ2-7
clone size: NA
CDR3 DNA: TGTGCCTGGAGTGGTACAGGGGGGGCCTACGAGCAGTACTTC
CDR3 protein: CAWSGTGGAYEQYF

V gene: TRBV5-1
D gene: TRBD1
J gene: TRBJ2-1
clone size: few
CDR3 DNA: TGCGCCAGCAGCACTAGACAGGGTTCCTACAATGAGCAGTTCTTC
CDR3 protein: CASSTRQGSYNEQFF

V gene: TRBV29-1
D gene: TRBD1
J gene: TRBJ1-1
clone size: NA
CDR3 DNA: TGCAGCGTTGACGGCCCACAGGGGGGGACTGAAGCTTTCTTT
CDR3 protein: CSVDGPQGGTEAFF

V gene: TRBV5-1
D gene: NA
J gene: TRBJ2-3
clone size: NA
CDR3 DNA: TGCGCCAGCAGTTCACAGGCACAGTTGGCAAATACGCAGTATTTT
CDR3 protein: CASSSQAQLANTQYF

V gene: TRBV28
D gene: NA
J gene: TRBJ1-4
clone size: NA
CDR3 DNA: TGTGCCAGCGGCCTCGGAGGGCCTAATGAAAAACTGTTTTTT
CDR3 protein: CASGLGGPNEKLFF

V gene: TRBV10-3
D gene: TRBD1
J gene: TRBJ2-5
clone size: NA
CDR3 DNA: TGTGCCATCGGGTCGGGGGACAGGGGGGAGACCCAGTACTTC
CDR3 protein: CAIGSGDRGETQYF

V gene: TRBV28
D gene: NA
J gene: TRBJ1-4
clone size: once
CDR3 DNA: TGTGCCAGCCGGATTCAGGGATCCTCTGAAAAACTGTTTTTT
CDR3 protein: CASRIQGSSEKLFF

V gene: TRBV4-2
D gene: TRBD2
J gene: TRBJ2-7
clone size: NA
CDR3 DNA: TGTGCCAGCAGCCAACCCCGGGCTAGCGGGAGGGAGGGTTACGAGCAGTACTTC
CDR3 protein: CASSQPRASGREGYEQYF

V gene: TRBV6-6
D gene: TRBD1
J gene: TRBJ1-2
clone size: NA
CDR3 DNA: TGTGCCACGATGGGACAGAACTATGGCTACACCTTC
CDR3 protein: CATMGQNYGYTF

V gene: TRBV10-1
D gene: TRBD2
J gene: TRBJ2-3
clone size: NA
CDR3 DNA: TGCGCCAGCAGTGAGTCGACTAGCGGGGGGGGCACAGATACGCAGTATTTT
CDR3 protein: CASSESTSGGGTDTQYF

V gene: TRBV27
D gene: TRBD2
J gene: TRBJ2-7
clone size: NA
CDR3 DNA: TGTGCCAGCAGGCTCGCGGGGGGTCCCCACGAGCAGTACTTC
CDR3 protein: CASRLAGGPHEQYF

V gene: TRBV10-3
D gene: TRBD2
J gene: TRBJ2-1
clone size: NA
CDR3 DNA: TGTGCCATCAGTGAAGCGGGAGGGGAAGAGCAGTTCTTC
CDR3 protein: CAISEAGGEEQFF

V gene: TRBV7-7
D gene: NA
J gene: TRBJ2-3
clone size: NA
CDR3 DNA: TGTGCCAGCAGCTTAGGGAGCGGAAGCACAGATACGCAGTATTTT
CDR3 protein: CASSLGSGSTDTQYF

V gene: TRBV30
D gene: NA
J gene: TRBJ2-7
clone size: once
CDR3 DNA: TGTGCCTGGAGTGTACCCGGAGGCGGGAACCACGAGCAGTACTTC
CDR3 protein: CAWSVPGGGNHEQYF

V gene: TRBV5-4
D gene: TRBD2
J gene: TRBJ2-1
clone size: NA
CDR3 DNA: TGTGCCAGCAGCTTGCCAGGGAGGGTCTCGCAGTTCTTC
CDR3 protein: CASSLPGRVSQFF

V gene: TRBV7-9
D gene: TRBD2
J gene: TRBJ2-7
clone size: NA
CDR3 DNA: TGTGCCAGCACCCAGGGGACTAGCGCGACAGGGGAGCAGTACTTC
CDR3 protein: CASTQGTSATGEQYF

V gene: TRBV18
D gene: NA
J gene: TRBJ2-7
clone size: NA
CDR3 DNA: TGTGCCAGCTCACCATCGACCCAGGCCTACGAGCAGTACTTC
CDR3 protein: CASSPSTQAYEQYF

V gene: TRBV4-1
D gene: NA
J gene: TRBJ2-5
clone size: NA
CDR3 DNA: TGCGCCAGCAGCCCCGTAACAGGGTCCAGGAGTCGAGAGACCCAGTACTTC
CDR3 protein: CASSPVTGSRSRETQYF

V gene: TRBV11-2
D gene: NA
J gene: TRBJ1-4
clone size: NA
CDR3 DNA: TGTGCCAGCAGCCGTCGAGGGGGGGGGCTGAAACTGTTTTTT
CDR3 protein: CASSRRGGGLKLFF

V gene: TRBV7-9
D gene: NA
J gene: TRBJ1-1
clone size: NA
CDR3 DNA: TGTGCCAGCAGCTTTACCCGGGGGGGCACTGAAGCTTTCTTT
CDR3 protein: CASSFTRGGTEAFF

V gene: TRBV27
D gene: TRBD2
J gene: TRBJ2-1
clone size: NA
CDR3 DNA: TGTGCCAGCAGTCAAAGCGGGAGAGTGGGCAATGAGCAGTTCTTC
CDR3 protein: CASSQSGRVGNEQFF

V gene: TRBV20-1
D gene: NA
J gene: TRBJ2-5
clone size: NA
CDR3 DNA: TGCAGTGCTCGGACTAAAGAGACCCAGTACTTC
CDR3 protein: CSARTKETQYF

V gene: TRBV5-1
D gene: NA
J gene: TRBJ2-5
clone size: NA
CDR3 DNA: TGCGCCAGCAGGCAGGCCCCCCAAGAGACCCAGTACTTC
CDR3 protein: CASRQAPQETQYF

V gene: TRBV25-1
D gene: TRBD2
J gene: TRBJ2-7
clone size: NA
CDR3 DNA: TGTGCCAGCAGTGCTTCTAGCGGGCGTTACGAGCAGTACTTC
CDR3 protein: CASSASSGRYEQYF

V gene: TRBV30
D gene: TRBD2
J gene: TRBJ2-1
clone size: NA
CDR3 DNA: TGTGCCTGGAGTTTGGGACTAGCGGGAGCCAATGAGCAGTTCTTC
CDR3 protein: CAWSLGLAGANEQFF

V gene: TRBV2
D gene: NA
J gene: TRBJ2-1
clone size: NA
CDR3 DNA: TGTGCCAGCAGTGAAGCGCGGATCGGGAATGAGCAGTTCTTC
CDR3 protein: CASSEARIGNEQFF

V gene: TRBV27
D gene: TRBD2
J gene: TRBJ2-3
clone size: NA
CDR3 DNA: TGTGCCAGCAGGCCGGGACTAGCGGGAACAGATACGCAGTATTTT
CDR3 protein: CASRPGLAGTDTQYF

V gene: TRBV4-1
D gene: NA
J gene: TRBJ1-1
clone size: NA
CDR3 DNA: TGCGCCAGCAGCCAGGGCCCCTGGGCCCTCTTGGACAGCCGCGAAGCTTTCTTT
CDR3 protein: CASSQGPWALLDSREAFF

V gene: TRBV30
D gene: NA
J gene: TRBJ2-2
clone size: once
CDR3 DNA: TGTGCCTGGTTGGCAGGGCCCGGGGAGCTGTTTTTT
CDR3 protein: CAWLAGPGELFF

V gene: TRBV7-9
D gene: NA
J gene: TRBJ1-4
clone size: once
CDR3 DNA: TGTGCCAGCAGCCTCGGGATTCACGATGAAAAACTGTTTTTT
CDR3 protein: CASSLGIHDEKLFF

V gene: TRBV10-3
D gene: NA
J gene: TRBJ2-1
clone size: NA
CDR3 DNA: TGTGCCATCTTTGGAGGAATAGGGGAGCAGTTCTTC
CDR3 protein: CAIFGGIGEQFF